These T cell receptor beta chains were read from a single sample in a study of Ad26.COV2.S vaccination and SARS-CoV-2 variants. Sequenced by immunoSEQ multiplex PCR; TCRdb stores in-frame clones only, minus some. The data show 350,000 to 500,000 clones, roughly nine tenths seen once. The sample in question was peripheral blood, obtained in a trial of Ad26.COV2.S vaccine versus placebo. All receptors come from a person between 18 and 65 years old who received the Ad26.COV2.S COVID-19 vaccine or a placebo. Both conserved end residues are part of each CDR3. Each record gives: D gene, V gene, CDR3 protein. The D gene is left open where the match is weak.

>-|TRBV7-3
CASSLLSGDGTGELFF
>TRBD2|TRBV7-2
CASSYSGGDADTQYF
>TRBD1|TRBV19
CASSISGTGSWDTQYF
>TRBD1|TRBV30
CAWVRDRGFGTQYF
>-|TRBV28
CASSPPGHRNTIYF
>TRBD1|TRBV5-5
CASSFTGAEEKLFF
>-|TRBV5-1
CASSLQDPNSPLHF
>TRBD2|TRBV6-2/TRBV6-3
CASSDGLAGDTGELFF
>-|TRBV6-5
CASSYGGYQETQYF
>-|TRBV4-3
CASSREKQGYEQYF
>-|TRBV11-3
CASSKDDEQFF
>-|TRBV9
CASSPLAEAFF
>-|TRBV5-1
CASSLGPAASGANVLTF
>-|TRBV9
CASSPGETQYF
>TRBD1|TRBV27
CASRRQGSNYGYTF
>TRBD2|TRBV10-1
CANTEARRKAGGPNTQYF
>-|TRBV5-1
CASSQTSGAQETQYF
>-|TRBV24-1
CATSDPSAGWAGNTIYF
>-|TRBV30
CAWSIWSNQPQHF
>-|TRBV9
CASSVSSARSGGYTF
>-|TRBV7-2
CASRQDGHQPQHF
>TRBD2|TRBV4-1
CASSHGLAGQETQYF
>-|TRBV30
CAWSTGLDTQYF
>-|TRBV3-1/TRBV3-2
CASSQEKGRANTEAFF
>TRBD1|TRBV4-1
CASSQQTPGQGNEKLFF
>-|TRBV19
CASSIGTANQPQHF
>TRBD1|TRBV11-3
CASSLEAVLGQGTHQETQYF
>-|TRBV7-3
CASSPENMNTEAFF
>-|TRBV19
CASSIGGLARTDTQYF
>-|TRBV25-1
CASSEHGWGPDQPQHF
>TRBD1|TRBV6-7
CASQGDGYTF
>-|TRBV5-1
CASSFGDTDTQYF
>TRBD2|TRBV9
CASTTGGSSYNEQFF
>TRBD1|TRBV5-1
CASSFRGLGYGYTF
>TRBD2|TRBV7-2
CASSLVLAGVYEQFF